This T cell receptor beta chain was observed in a study of blood T cell repertoires in COVID-19. Study-wide context: PBMCs, B-cell-depleted T cells, or T cells were the source of the cDNA or gDNA that made up the material.

The germline gives CDR1 SQVTM, CDR2 ANQGSEA. V was pared by 3 bases and J by 5 bases, with 12 bases between. This CDR3 is 13 amino acids long. Participants were aged roughly 18 to 90 years, lived in about 26 US areas, and enrolled virtually. Cohort 3 donors counted as recovered after two negative PCRs, clearance, or resolved symptoms. Per the authors' pipeline: Cell counts per sample came from amplifying reference gene primers. The repertoire was sequenced with immunoSEQ multiplex PCR; TCRdb's copy has only in-frame clones and lacks some. V and J calls and clone size are as listed in that table; D and trimming were resolved from the DNA. This table has about 390,000 clones, approximately 90% appearing once.

The sequenced sample consisted of PBMCs or T cells enriched from blood (not recorded which). This sequence originates from a woman in her forties or fifties who had recovered from COVID-19. The chain recombines TRBV29-1 with TRBJ2-3, with D hard to call. This CDR3 is CSVEGRNVDTQYF. The CDR3 coding sequence is TGCAGCGTTGAGGGCAGAAACGTAGATACGCAGTATTTT.